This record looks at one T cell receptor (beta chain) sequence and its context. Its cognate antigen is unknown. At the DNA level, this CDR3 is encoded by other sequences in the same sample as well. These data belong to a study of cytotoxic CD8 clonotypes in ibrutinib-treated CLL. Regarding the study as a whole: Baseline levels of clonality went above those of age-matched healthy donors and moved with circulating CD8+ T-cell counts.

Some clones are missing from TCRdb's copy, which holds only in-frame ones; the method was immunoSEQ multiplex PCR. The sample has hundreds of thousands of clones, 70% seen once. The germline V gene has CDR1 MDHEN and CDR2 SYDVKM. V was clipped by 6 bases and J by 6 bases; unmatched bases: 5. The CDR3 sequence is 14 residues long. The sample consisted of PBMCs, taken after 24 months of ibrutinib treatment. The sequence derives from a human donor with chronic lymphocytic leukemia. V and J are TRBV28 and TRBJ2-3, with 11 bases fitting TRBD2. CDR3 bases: TGTGCCAGCAGCCTAGCGGGAGGAGGGGATACGCAGTATTTT. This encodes CASSLAGGGDTQYF.